Listed here are 24 T cell receptor beta chains from one sample, sequenced in a study of CD8 T cells in ankylosing spondylitis (dated by TCRdb to about 2017). Receptor amplification or capture employed 5' RACE. This sample was sequenced with an Illumina HiSeq 2500. Clones were called with MiXCR by TCRdb after fastp trimmed the public reads at Q25, and only in-frame beta chains were retained. Duplicate CDR3 protein sequences are folded into a single record with the most common DNA and genes. The sample yields some 250,000 distinct CDR3 sequences; under 30% were counted once. The ten most abundant clones make up 0.5% to 0.75% of the sample. The sequencing sample was made of blood, either unsorted or a sorted T cell fraction (not recorded which). Receptors were obtained from a male donor with ankylosing spondylitis or in good health (not recorded which).

This clonotype has a count of ten or more. The chain carries TRBV20-1 and TRBJ2-5; possible D gene TRBD2, 6 bases. The germline CDR1 and CDR2 sequences are DFQATT and SNEGSKA (reference sequence). The ends were cut back, 3 bases at V and 1 base at J, with 12 bases in the middle. The CDR3 is made up of 14 amino acids. CDR3 region: CSASGAGPQETQYF. CDR3 coding DNA: TGCAGTGCTAGTGGCGCGGGACCCCAAGAGACCCAGTACTTC.

Only a few counts were recorded for this clonotype. The V call is TRBV20-1, the J call TRBJ2-5, with 11 positions matching TRBD2. J lost 3 bases, V lost 1 base, and 1 base had no gene match. This CDR3 spans 14 amino acids. Germline CDR1 DFQATT, CDR2 SNEGSKA (reference sequence). The chain's CDR3 is CSARGGLAEETQYF. The CDR3, as DNA: TGCAGTGCTAGAGGGGGACTAGCGGAAGAGACCCAGTACTTC.

V gene TRBV5-5 combines with J gene TRBJ1-2, with D tentatively TRBD1 (6 bases). Trimming removed 2 bases from V and 3 bases from J, with 20 bases in between. The germline V gene encodes CDR1 SGHKS and CDR2 YYEKEE (reference sequence). The CDR3 is 17 amino acids. CDR3 coding DNA: TGTGCCAGCAGCTTAAGGGACATATCCCCCGACTACTATGGCTACACCTTC. Its translation is CASSLRDISPDYYGYTF.

The rearrangement uses TRBV20-1 and TRBJ2-5; 9 bases are a match to TRBD2. The CDR3 runs to 13 residues. Germline V gives CDR1 DFQATT, CDR2 SNEGSKA (reference sequence). The J segment lost 5 bases and the V segment lost 6 bases, leaving 7 bases of the junction unmatched. The CDR3 region is CSASRTSDETQYF. In nucleotides, the CDR3 is TGCAGTGCCTCTCGGACTAGCGACGAGACCCAGTACTTC.

This clonotype was detected only a few times. J is TRBJ2-7 and V is TRBV12-3 or TRBV12-4; no clear D. Trimming stripped 5 bases from V and 2 bases from J, with 13 bases between. The CDR3 totals 14 residues. The DNA of the CDR3 is TGTGCCAGCAGTCCCCACGGACCGACCTACGAGCAGTACTTC. This gives the protein CASSPHGPTYEQYF.

This clonotype was observed many times. The V gene is TRBV20-1, the J gene TRBJ2-1; D is unresolved. Germline CDR1 DFQATT, CDR2 SNEGSKA (reference sequence). The V gene lost 3 bases and the J gene lost 10 bases, with 10 bases spanning the gap. The CDR3 extends over 11 amino acids. The CDR3 loop is CSARGLIEQFF. The CDR3 DNA reads as TGCAGTGCTAGGGGTCTCATCGAGCAGTTCTTC.

V is TRBV7-2 and J is TRBJ2-1; D may be TRBD1 or TRBD2 (5 bases each). Germline values: CDR1 SGHTA, CDR2 FQGNSA. CDR3 length: 14 residues. Trimming took 7 bases from V and 3 from J, leaving 13 bases between them. The CDR3 spells CASTRGGGYNEQFF. CDR3 sequence (DNA): TGTGCCAGCACCCGTGGGGGTGGCTACAATGAGCAGTTCTTC.

V and J are TRBV19 and TRBJ1-1, with 10 nucleotides matching TRBD1. The V segment lost 8 bases and the J segment 11 bases; nucleotides outside the gene matches: 8. Germline CDR1 is LNHDA and CDR2 is SQIVND (reference sequence). The CDR3 loop spans 12 amino acids. The CDR3 coding sequence is TGTGCCAGTTATGCGAGACAGGGGGCGGCTTTCTTT. It encodes CASYARQGAAFF.

This clonotype was counted once. This sequence joins TRBV5-1 and TRBJ2-6; D is perhaps TRBD2 (7 bases). V lost 0 bases to trimming and J lost 0 bases, with 10 bases between them. CDR3 size: 17 residues. CDR1 and CDR2 from the germline V gene are SGHRS and YFSETQ. DNA for the CDR3: TGCGCCAGCAGCTTGGCCGGGGGGCCCTCTGGGGCCAACGTCCTGACTTTC. This gives the protein CASSLAGGPSGANVLTF.

In its sample, this clonotype was seen many times. The rearrangement joins TRBV29-1 to TRBJ2-7; possibly TRBD1 for D (5 bases). Germline V gene sequence: CDR1 SQVTM, CDR2 ANQGSEA. V lost 5 bases to trimming and J lost 0 bases, with 5 bases between them. The CDR3 is 11 residues long. The DNA of the CDR3 is TGCAGCGTTCAGGGCTCCTACGAGCAGTACTTC. Protein product: CSVQGSYEQYF.

There are a few counts of this clonotype. The rearrangement links TRBV6-6 to TRBJ2-3; no clear D. This CDR3 has 12 residues. The germline V gene encodes CDR1 MNHNY and CDR2 SVGAGI (reference sequence). The V and J ends lost 6 bases and 6 bases respectively, with 10 bases between them. In nucleotides, the CDR3 is TGTGCCAGCAGATCCGACGGGGATACGCAGTATTTT. It codes for CASRSDGDTQYF.

The sample holds many counts of this clonotype. The rearrangement joins TRBV6-5 to TRBJ2-7, with TRBD2 matching over 13 bases. This CDR3 comprises 15 residues. In germline, CDR1 is MNHEY, CDR2 SVGAGI. The V segment lost 2 bases and the J segment 6 bases; nucleotides outside the gene matches: 4. The CDR3 sequence: CASSYGGLAGSEQYF. As DNA, the CDR3 is TGTGCCAGCAGTTACGGGGGACTAGCGGGGAGCGAGCAGTACTTC.

CDR3 loop: CSARFPSGGGYGYTF. In DNA, the CDR3 is TGCAGTGCTAGGTTCCCCTCAGGGGGCGGCTATGGCTACACCTTC. The chain is built from TRBV20-1 and TRBJ1-2; 8 bases are a match to TRBD1. CDR3 length: 15 residues. Germline CDR1 DFQATT, CDR2 SNEGSKA (reference sequence). The V and J ends lost 3 bases and 4 bases, in that order; junction bases with no gene match: 10.

This clonotype was found a few times. J is TRBJ2-4 and V is TRBV6-1, with a possible D match to TRBD2 (6 bases). Per germline, CDR1 MNHNS and CDR2 SASEGT. This CDR3 contains 14 residues. V shed 7 bases and J shed 6 bases, with 16 bases lying between them. In nucleotides, the CDR3 is TGTGCCAGCACCACGGGCGGGGTATCAAACATTCAGTACTTC. Encoded protein: CASTTGGVSNIQYF.

This clonotype was counted many times. V usage is TRBV3-1 and J usage is TRBJ2-7; D is perhaps TRBD2 (5 bases). Trimming removed 2 bases from V and 3 bases from J, with 8 bases in between. CDR3 length: 13 amino acids. Germline V gene lookup returns CDR1 LGHDT and CDR2 YNNKEL (reference sequence). Written as DNA, the CDR3 is TGTGCCAGCAGCCAAAACCGGGACTACGAGCAGTACTTC. Translation gives CASSQNRDYEQYF.

This clonotype has at least ten counts. The chain employs TRBV20-1 and TRBJ1-6; TRBD1 might be the D (6 bases). Trimming took off 5 bases at V and 0 bases at J, with 8 bases between the two ends. This CDR3 contains 14 residues. Looked up from germline, CDR1 is DFQATT and CDR2 is SNEGSKA (reference sequence). This chain's CDR3 is CSAARGSYNSPLHF. CDR3 DNA sequence: TGCAGTGCTGCCAGGGGCTCCTATAATTCACCCCTCCACTTT.

This clonotype occurred many times. V is TRBV24-1 and J is TRBJ1-5, with D maybe TRBD1 (5 bases). V lost 6 bases and J lost 4, with 9 bases in between. Per the germline V gene, CDR1 is KGHDR and CDR2 is SFDVKD. The CDR3 is 13 residues long. CDR3: CATSQGWNQPQHF. The DNA for the CDR3 is TGTGCCACCAGTCAGGGTTGGAATCAGCCCCAGCATTTT.

This chain joins TRBV27 and TRBJ2-7; D is perhaps TRBD1 (6 bases). Trimming pared 4 bases from V and 4 bases from J, leaving 20 bases between. Per germline, CDR1 MNHEY and CDR2 SMNVEV (reference sequence). The CDR3 contains 16 residues. CDR3 DNA: TGTGCCAGCAGTTCCCCCGGGGACATAAGGGGATACGAGCAGTACTTC. This translates into CASSSPGDIRGYEQYF.

In this sample, this clonotype turned up many times. The chain employs TRBV28 and TRBJ2-4; the match to TRBD2 covers 9 bases. This CDR3 has 18 residues. Germline CDR1 MDHEN, CDR2 SYDVKM. The junction had 9 bases not matched to a gene; V was cut back by 3 bases and J by 0 bases. Here the CDR3 DNA reads TGTGCCAGCAGTTTCCTCGCGGGGGGGGGCCTAGCCAAAAACATTCAGTACTTC. Protein sequence: CASSFLAGGGLAKNIQYF.

As concerns this clonotype: At one end the junction does not follow the germline gene, possibly because of a read error. The V call is TRBV7-7, the J call TRBJ2-3; 9 bases line up with TRBD2. Per germline, CDR1 SSHAT and CDR2 FNYEAQ (reference sequence). The CDR3 covers 15 residues. CDR3 in amino acids: CASSSIAGARDTQYF. CDR3 DNA sequence: TGTGCTAGCAGCTCGATAGCGGGGGCCCGGGATACGCAGTATTTT.

This clonotype occurred a few times. The rearrangement uses TRBV20-1 and TRBJ2-7, with D perhaps being TRBD1 or TRBD2 (7 bases each). Deletions cut 6 bases from V and 3 bases from J, with 21 bases between. The CDR3 loop spans 15 amino acids. Germline CDR1 reads DFQATT; CDR2 reads SNEGSKA (reference sequence). CDR3 in amino acids: CSAVILRGGIYEQYF. DNA for the CDR3: TGCAGTGCCGTAATACTCAGGGGGGGGATCTACGAGCAGTACTTC.

In its sample, this clonotype ranks as medium-sized. V is TRBV24-1 and J is TRBJ2-1, with TRBD2 matching over 14 bases. Germline V CDR1 and CDR2: KGHDR, SFDVKD. This CDR3 spans 16 amino acids. J was trimmed by 13 bases and V by 5 bases; bases with no gene match: 12. CDR3 sequence (DNA): TGTGCCACCAGTGGAGCCGGGACTAGCGGGGGACGATTACAGTTCTTC. Protein product: CATSGAGTSGGRLQFF.

The V and J genes are TRBV10-1 and TRBJ2-3; 9 bases are a match to TRBD1. V was pared by 3 bases and J by 4 bases, with 8 bases of the junction left unmatched. The CDR3 consists of 16 residues. From germline, CDR1 is WNHNN and CDR2 SYGVQD (reference sequence). CDR3 amino acids: CASSDPRGQGPDTQYF. CDR3 bases: TGCGCCAGCAGTGACCCCCGGGGACAGGGTCCAGATACGCAGTATTTT.

In its sample, this clonotype was seen many times. This chain links TRBV5-8 with TRBJ1-2, with D perhaps matching TRBD1 (6 bases). CDR1 is SGHTS, CDR2 YDEGEE, per germline. This CDR3 has 15 amino acids. The V and J ends lost 4 bases and 6 bases respectively, with 19 bases between them. The CDR3 reads CASSPGRMSGDGYTF. CDR3 nucleotide sequence: TGTGCCAGCAGCCCGGGACGGATGTCAGGGGATGGCTACACCTTC.